This TCR beta chain was observed in a study of blood T cell repertoires in COVID-19. About the research overall: PBMCs, B-cell-depleted T cells, or T cells were the source of the cDNA or gDNA that made up the material.

Those enrolled, adults aged roughly 18 to 95 years, came from about 24 US areas. Generated by immunoSEQ multiplex PCR, the TCRdb table keeps only in-frame clones and is missing some. The sample yields about 300,000 clones, roughly 86% seen once. Looked up from germline, CDR1 is PRHDT and CDR2 is FYEKMQ (reference sequence). The V end was cut by 9 bases, the J end by 2 bases, with 7 bases between. CDR3 length equals 11 residues. The V gene is TRBV13, the J gene TRBJ1-1, with D unclear. This TCR was recovered from a young woman who had recovered from COVID-19. Sequenced material: PBMCs or T cells enriched from blood (not recorded which). The CDR3 nucleotides read TGTGCCAGTTCCCAAAACACTGAAGCTTTCTTT. Translation gives CASSQNTEAFF.